This T cell receptor (beta chain) was captured in a study of T cell responses to AZD1222 COVID-19 vaccine. V lost 2 bases, J lost 3 bases, and 8 bases lay in between. This CDR3 spans 13 amino acids. Germline V gene sequence: CDR1 LGHDT, CDR2 YNNKEL (reference sequence). Repertoires were generated with immunoSEQ multiplex PCR, while TCRdb's copy carries only in-frame clones and drops some. The top ten clones hold approximately 8.1% of a sample with some 120,000 clones, 70% to 90% of them seen once. In this sample, this clone turned up once. Its antigen is unknown. Overall study results and limits: Most donors were white British and more were female, and clonal diversity was possibly underestimated. Spike was spanned by vaccine-associated CD4 TCRs, which were dominant at 160-218 and 743-854.

The rearrangement uses TRBV3-1 (or the pseudogene TRBV3-2) and TRBJ2-7; possibly TRBD1 for D (6 bases). The sequences come from peripheral blood, collected on day 0 of AZD1222 vaccination. This clonotype originated in an adult in good health. The CDR3 region has the DNA TGTGCCAGCAGCCAATGGACAGACTACGAGCAGTACTTC. Encoded protein: CASSQWTDYEQYF.